Listed here are 31 T cell receptor beta chains from one sample, sequenced in a study of blood T cell repertoires in COVID-19. TCRdb keeps only in-frame clones here, not all; method: immunoSEQ multiplex PCR. The sample yields roughly 50,000 clones, 75% to 90% seen once. The source material was peripheral blood. All receptors derive from a human donor in a cohort sampled during active COVID-19.

The V gene is TRBV6-4, the J gene TRBJ1-2; no clear D gene. Between the trimmed V and J ends, which lost 8 bases and 8 bases, there was a span of 15 bases. This CDR3 spans 12 amino acids. The germline gives CDR1 MRHNA, CDR2 SNTAGT. CDR3 amino acids: CASASSSGGYTF. CDR3 bases: TGTGCCAGCGCGTCCTCCTCGGGAGGCTACACCTTC.

This clone showed up just a few times. The chain combines TRBV18 with TRBJ2-7; D possibly corresponds to TRBD2 (6 bases). Germline assignment: CDR1 KGHSH and CDR2 LQKENI. The CDR3 has 14 residues. V gave up 5 bases and J gave up 4 bases, with 15 bases separating them. The CDR3 spells CASSIRGNAYEQYF. In nucleotides, the CDR3 is TGTGCCAGCTCAATCCGGGGGAACGCGTACGAGCAGTACTTC.

The gene calls are TRBV5-4 and TRBJ1-1; D perhaps matches TRBD1 (6 bases). Looked up from germline, CDR1 is SGHNT and CDR2 is YYREEE (reference sequence). The CDR3 is made up of 15 amino acids. Trimming removed 0 bases at V and 5 bases at J, with 14 bases between. DNA of the CDR3: TGTGCCAGCAGCTTGGATCTGGGGGCGCGGACTGAAGCTTTCTTT. Amino acids: CASSLDLGARTEAFF. Full variable domain (rest looked up from reference TRBV5-4 and TRBJ1-1): ETGVTQSPTHLIKTRGQQVTLRCSSQSGHNTVSWYQQALGQGPQFIFQYYREEENGRGNFPPRFSGLQFPNYSSELNVNALELDDSALYLCASSLDLGARTEAFFGQGTRLTVV.

V and J are TRBV30 and TRBJ1-1, with a tentative D call TRBD1 (6 bases). CDR1 is GTSNPN, CDR2 SVGIG, per germline (reference sequence). V lost 2 bases and J lost 4, with 11 bases in between. This CDR3 has 13 residues. CDR3 loop: CAWSTGRATEAFF. The CDR3 region has the DNA TGTGCCTGGAGTACAGGGAGAGCCACTGAAGCTTTCTTT. The entire variable domain, with the rest obtained from reference TRBV30 and TRBJ1-1, is as follows: SQTIHQWPATLVQPVGSPLSLECTVEGTSNPNLYWYRQAAGRGLQLLFYSVGIGQISSEVPQNLSASRPQDRQFILSSKKLLLSDSGFYLCAWSTGRATEAFFGQGTRLTVV.

Regarding this clone: A read error may account for a junction end that differs from germline. This chain links TRBV5-1 with TRBJ1-5, with D tentatively TRBD1 (6 bases). Germline lookup yields CDR1 SGHRS and CDR2 YFSETQ. The CDR3 consists of 15 residues. The CDR3 sequence is CASRLDGSTGRPQHF. The CDR3 nucleotides are TGCGCCAGCAGGTTGGACGGATCAACAGGGAGGCCCCAGCATTTT.

This clone was recorded a few times. Other DNA sequences in this sample translate to the same CDR3. The chain carries TRBV19 and TRBJ1-5; 8 positions match TRBD1. CDR1 is LNHDA, CDR2 SQIVND, per germline (reference sequence). This CDR3 is 14 amino acids long. The junction had 4 bases not matched to a gene; V was cut back by 5 bases and J by 4 bases. The CDR3, as DNA: TGTGCCAGTAGTGGAACAGGGGGGAATCAGCCCCAGCATTTT. Protein: CASSGTGGNQPQHF.

The V and J genes are TRBV7-2 and TRBJ2-2; D is undetermined. Germline V gives CDR1 SGHTA, CDR2 FQGNSA. The CDR3 is 17 residues long. V was pared by 0 bases and J by 1 base, with 12 bases between. The chain's CDR3 is CASSLARRPGNTGELFF. Here the CDR3 DNA reads TGTGCCAGCAGCTTAGCGCGCCGTCCAGGGAACACCGGGGAGCTGTTTTTT. Together with reference TRBV7-2 and TRBJ2-2, the CDR3 gives the full variable domain: GAGVSQSPSNKVTEKGKDVELRCDPISGHTALYWYRQSLGQGLEFLIYFQGNSAPDKSGLPSDRFSAERTGGSVSTLTIQRTQQEDSAVYLCASSLARRPGNTGELFFGEGSRLTVL.

This chain connects TRBV27 to TRBJ1-3; D may be TRBD1 (6 bases). The V gene's germline CDR1 is MNHEY and CDR2 SMNVEV (reference sequence). The CDR3 consists of 13 residues. Trimming cost V 5 bases and J 4 bases, with 9 bases left between them. CDR3 sequence: CASSLDRGNTIYF. The CDR3 region has the DNA TGTGCCAGCAGTCTAGACAGGGGAAACACCATATATTTT.

This CDR3 reads CASSFSWGVEAGELFF. The CDR3 region has the DNA TGTGCCAGCAGCTTTTCCTGGGGGGTCGAAGCCGGGGAGCTGTTTTTT. The J gene is TRBJ2-2, the V gene TRBV7-9; the D gene is possibly TRBD2 (6 bases). Trimming pared 3 bases from V and 6 bases from J, leaving 17 bases between. CDR3 length equals 16 residues. Looked up from germline, CDR1 is SEHNR and CDR2 is FQNEAQ (reference sequence).

The V call is TRBV13, the J call TRBJ1-2; no clear D. Trimming shortened V by 0 bases and J by 6 bases, and 14 bases separated the two germline ends. The CDR3 is 15 amino acids. From germline, CDR1 is PRHDT and CDR2 FYEKMQ (reference sequence). CDR3 DNA sequence: TGTGCCAGCAGCTTAGGCCTTGGCCAACCAAATGGCTACACCTTC. Residues: CASSLGLGQPNGYTF. Supplemented by reference TRBV13 and TRBJ1-2, the full variable domain reads AAGVIQSPRHLIKEKRETATLKCYPIPRHDTVYWYQQGPGQDPQFLISFYEKMQSDKGSIPDRFSAQQFSDYHSELNMSSLELGDSALYFCASSLGLGQPNGYTFGSGTRLTVV.

The V and J genes are TRBV7-2 and TRBJ2-7; TRBD1 matches at 9 bases. The J segment lost 5 bases and the V segment lost 5 bases, leaving 13 bases of the junction unmatched. CDR1 and CDR2 (germline): SGHTA, FQGNSA. This CDR3 has 16 residues. The CDR3 reads CASSPSPMDRGHEQYF. CDR3 coding DNA: TGTGCCAGCAGCCCCTCCCCCATGGACAGGGGTCACGAGCAGTACTTC.

The rearrangement uses TRBV15 and TRBJ2-6, with a weak D call TRBD2 (5 bases). Trimming removed 5 bases from V and 0 bases from J, with 8 bases in between. Germline lookup yields CDR1 LNHNV and CDR2 YYDKDF (reference sequence). The CDR3 covers 15 residues. The CDR3 here is CATSYGNSGANVLTF. Here the CDR3 DNA reads TGTGCCACCAGCTACGGGAACTCTGGGGCCAACGTCCTGACTTTC.

The V gene is TRBV27, the J gene TRBJ1-1; D may be TRBD1 (6 bases). Germline V CDR1 and CDR2: MNHEY, SMNVEV (reference sequence). The CDR3 spans 16 residues. V was trimmed by 8 bases and J by 1 base, leaving 20 bases between them. Written as DNA, the CDR3 is TGTGCCAGCTTACCCATCCTACGGACAGCGAACACTGAAGCTTTCTTT. This gives the protein CASLPILRTANTEAFF.

V and J are TRBV3-1 (or the pseudogene TRBV3-2) and TRBJ1-5; weak D call: TRBD1 (6 bases). The CDR3 spans 13 residues. Trimming shortened V by 4 bases and J by 3 bases, and 7 bases separated the two germline ends. Germline-derived CDR1 and CDR2 are LGHDT and YNNKEL (reference sequence). CDR3 in DNA: TGTGCCAGCAGCCGACAGGCCAATCAGCCCCAGCATTTT. It codes for CASSRQANQPQHF.

This clone was counted between two and nine times. The chain is built from TRBV4-3 and TRBJ1-2; tentative D call: TRBD1 (5 bases). The ends were cut back, 0 bases at V and 0 bases at J, with 14 bases in the middle. The CDR3 contains 17 residues. Germline-derived CDR1 and CDR2 are LGHNA and YSLEER. This CDR3 is CASSQDHRTNPNYGYTF. The CDR3 DNA is TGCGCCAGCAGCCAAGATCACAGGACAAACCCTAACTATGGCTACACCTTC.

This sequence joins TRBV27 and TRBJ1-2; D remains unclear. Germline assignment: CDR1 MNHEY and CDR2 SMNVEV (reference sequence). The V end lost 0 bases, the J end lost 8 bases, and 7 bases lay between the germline ends. CDR3 size: 12 residues. The DNA for the CDR3 is TGTGCCAGCAGTTTATCAGGGAGGGGCTACACCTTC. Its protein product is CASSLSGRGYTF.

V and J are TRBV6-6 and TRBJ1-1; 8 nucleotides match TRBD1. The CDR3 consists of 13 residues. Trimming at V came to 10 bases and at J to 5 bases, leaving 9 bases not matched to a gene. Germline assignment: CDR1 MNHNY and CDR2 SVGAGI (reference sequence). The CDR3 DNA reads as TGTGCCATCCGACAGACAGGGGAAACTGAAGCTTTCTTT. This sequence encodes CAIRQTGETEAFF.

This chain links TRBV15 with TRBJ1-5; no reliable D call. CDR3 size: 13 residues. Germline CDR1 reads LNHNV; CDR2 reads YYDKDF (reference sequence). Between the trimmed V and J ends, which lost 0 bases and 6 bases, there was a span of 6 bases. The CDR3 DNA reads TGTGCCACCAGCAGAGATCTAGGTCAGCCCCAGCATTTT. It translates to CATSRDLGQPQHF.

The J gene is TRBJ2-5, the V gene TRBV2; 10 positions match TRBD2. There are 14 residues in the CDR3. Germline V CDR1 and CDR2: SNHLY, FYNNEI. Trimming cost V 6 bases and J 1 base; bases outside gene matches: 2. Here the CDR3 reads CASRLAGGQETQYF. The DNA for the CDR3 is TGTGCCAGCAGATTAGCGGGGGGCCAAGAGACCCAGTACTTC.

This chain links TRBV7-9 with TRBJ1-1; D possibly corresponds to TRBD1 (6 bases). The germline V gene has CDR1 SEHNR and CDR2 FQNEAQ (reference sequence). Trimming took 5 bases from V and 9 from J, leaving 16 bases between them. CDR3 length equals 13 residues. CDR3 DNA: TGTGCCAGCAGCCAACACTTACAGGGAAAAGCTTTCTTT. It encodes CASSQHLQGKAFF. Based on the CDR3 plus reference TRBV7-9 and TRBJ1-1, the full variable domain is DTGVSQNPRHKITKRGQNVTFRCDPISEHNRLYWYRQTLGQGPEFLTYFQNEAQLEKSRLLSDRFSAERPKGSFSTLEIQRTEQGDSAMYLCASSQHLQGKAFFGQGTRLTVV.

The genes are TRBV11-3 and TRBJ2-1; 11 bases fit TRBD1. From germline, CDR1 is SGHNT and CDR2 YENEEA. CDR3 length: 16 residues. V lost 0 bases, J lost 9 bases, and 7 bases stayed unmatched. CDR3 nucleotide sequence: TGTGCCAGCAGCTTAGATTCGGGACAGGGGGGGAGTGAGCAGTTCTTC. Protein sequence: CASSLDSGQGGSEQFF.

V gene TRBV13 combines with J gene TRBJ2-5, with TRBD2 identical over 7 bases. Germline V gene lookup returns CDR1 PRHDT and CDR2 FYEKMQ (reference sequence). This CDR3 has 15 residues. The V gene end was trimmed by 2 bases and the J gene end by 3 bases; junction bases not matched to a gene: 6. CDR3 bases: TGTGCCAGCAGCTTATCCGGGGGAGGGGAAGAGACCCAGTACTTC. Protein product: CASSLSGGGEETQYF. The full variable domain, in which reference TRBV13 and TRBJ2-5 provide the parts outside the CDR3, is AAGVIQSPRHLIKEKRETATLKCYPIPRHDTVYWYQQGPGQDPQFLISFYEKMQSDKGSIPDRFSAQQFSDYHSELNMSSLELGDSALYFCASSLSGGGEETQYFGPGTRLLVL.

V gene TRBV5-1 combines with J gene TRBJ1-2; D is possibly TRBD1 (5 bases). The germline V gene has CDR1 SGHRS and CDR2 YFSETQ. CDR3 length equals 15 residues. V was pared by 1 base and J by 5 bases, with 15 bases between. Here the CDR3 reads CASSLRETDRYGYTF. In nucleotides, the CDR3 is TGCGCCAGCAGCTTGAGAGAGACAGACAGATATGGCTACACCTTC.

The chain employs TRBV30 and TRBJ1-5; 7 bases are shared with TRBD1. Germline CDR1 is GTSNPN and CDR2 is SVGIG (reference sequence). This CDR3 comprises 15 residues. J was trimmed by 4 bases and V by 2 bases; bases with no gene match: 8. The CDR3 nucleotides read TGTGCCTGGAGTCTAGTGGACAGGCCGAATCAGCCCCAGCATTTT. Residues: CAWSLVDRPNQPQHF. Based on the CDR3 plus reference TRBV30 and TRBJ1-5, the full variable domain is SQTIHQWPATLVQPVGSPLSLECTVEGTSNPNLYWYRQAAGRGLQLLFYSVGIGQISSEVPQNLSASRPQDRQFILSSKKLLLSDSGFYLCAWSLVDRPNQPQHFGDGTRLSIL.

This chain uses TRBV2 with TRBJ1-1; TRBD1 might be the D (6 bases). This CDR3 region has 13 residues. The germline V gene has CDR1 SNHLY and CDR2 FYNNEI. Trimming stripped 4 bases from V and 2 bases from J, with 8 bases between. CDR3 nucleotide sequence: TGTGCCAGCAGTGCGGGACATAACACTGAAGCTTTCTTT. Encoded protein: CASSAGHNTEAFF. Drawing the rest from reference TRBV2 and TRBJ1-1, the complete variable domain is EPEVTQTPSHQVTQMGQEVILRCVPISNHLYFYWYRQILGQKVEFLVSFYNNEISEKSEIFDDQFSVERPDGSNFTLKIRSTKLEDSAMYFCASSAGHNTEAFFGQGTRLTVV.

The chain joins TRBV6-2 or TRBV6-3 to TRBJ2-7; no reliable D call. Germline V CDR1 and CDR2: MNHEY, SVGEGT. This CDR3 has 12 amino acids. V gave up 4 bases and J gave up 5 bases, with 9 bases separating them. The DNA for the CDR3 is TGTGCCAGCAGTTTAGCATCCCACGAGCAGTACTTC. Translated, it gives CASSLASHEQYF.

The chain employs TRBV7-2 and TRBJ1-5; weak D call: TRBD1 (5 bases). The CDR3 has 15 amino acids. CDR1 is SGHTA, CDR2 FQGNSA, per germline. V dropped 5 bases and J dropped 1 base, with 12 bases sitting between them. The CDR3 DNA reads as TGTGCCAGCAGCAAGTTGGGGGGGAGCAATCAGCCCCAGCATTTT. This translates into CASSKLGGSNQPQHF.

The chain employs TRBV7-9 and TRBJ1-1; no clear D. Trimming stripped 5 bases from V and 7 bases from J, with 14 bases between. Germline values: CDR1 SEHNR, CDR2 FQNEAQ (reference sequence). The CDR3 is 13 residues long. The CDR3 spells CASSAHGNLEAFF. The CDR3 DNA reads TGTGCCAGCAGCGCCCACGGGAACCTTGAAGCTTTCTTT.

J is TRBJ1-5 and V is TRBV5-5; a possible D gene is TRBD1 (6 bases). The ends were cut back, 4 bases at V and 6 bases at J, with 14 bases in the middle. CDR1 is SGHKS and CDR2 is YYEKEE in the germline V gene (reference sequence). The CDR3 extends over 14 amino acids. CDR3 region: CASSPTGLGQPQHF. The CDR3 region has the DNA TGTGCCAGCAGCCCCACAGGGTTGGGTCAGCCCCAGCATTTT.

The CDR3 region has the DNA TGTGCCAGCAGCTGGGGACAGGGTGGAAACACCATATATTTT. Protein: CASSWGQGGNTIYF. This chain connects TRBV5-4 to TRBJ1-3, with TRBD1 identical over 9 bases. The CDR3 loop spans 14 amino acids. V lost 3 bases and J lost 3; bases outside the gene matches: 1. CDR1 is SGHNT and CDR2 is YYREEE in the germline V gene (reference sequence).

This clone was detected once. This chain joins TRBV6-5 and TRBJ1-5; 9 nucleotides line up with TRBD1. The CDR3 contains 14 residues. The ends lost 2 bases at V and 5 bases at J; junction bases unmatched: 1. Germline values: CDR1 MNHEY, CDR2 SVGAGI. This CDR3 reads CASSYGTGYQPQHF. In nucleotides, the CDR3 is TGTGCCAGCAGTTACGGGACAGGGTATCAGCCCCAGCATTTT.